The 30 T cell receptor beta chains given below trace back to one sample, sequenced in a study of T cells after yellow fever vaccination. In TCRdb, the 5' RACE reads were re-called with MiXCR into one record per CDR3 protein. Of 40,000 or so distinct CDR3 sequences listed, about 6.8% are singletons. Sequenced material: CD8+ T cells not binding an NS4B(214-222) dextramer, sorted from PBMCs, taken 45 days after the yellow fever booster vaccination. These TCRs come from a man between 25 and 39 years old who received the YFV17D yellow fever vaccine.

This clonotype was counted between two and nine times. The rearrangement links TRBV7-3 to TRBJ2-5, with 12 bases matching TRBD2. Trimming cost V 5 bases and J 0 bases; bases outside gene matches: 13. Germline V CDR1 and CDR2: SGHTA, FQGTGA. This CDR3 comprises 19 residues. The CDR3 reads CASSDRTSGTRGYQETQYF. The CDR3 nucleotides read TGTGCCAGCAGCGATAGGACTAGCGGGACGAGGGGGTACCAAGAGACCCAGTACTTC.

This clonotype was detected only a few times. The chain couples TRBV5-4 to TRBJ2-1; unclear D gene. Germline values: CDR1 SGHNT, CDR2 YYREEE (reference sequence). This CDR3 has 16 residues. Trimming removed 2 bases from V and 2 bases from J, with 14 bases in between. CDR3 sequence (DNA): TGTGCCAGCAGCTTTTATCCAGGTGAGACCTACAATGAGCAGTTCTTC. This sequence encodes CASSFYPGETYNEQFF.

The table lists this clonotype with a few counts. V usage is TRBV5-4 and J usage is TRBJ2-7; the D is unclear. Germline CDR1 and CDR2: SGHNT and YYREEE (reference sequence). Trimming cost V 3 bases and J 6 bases, with 10 bases left between them. This CDR3 comprises 12 residues. Here the CDR3 reads CASSSDAREQYF. CDR3 in DNA: TGTGCCAGCAGCTCGGACGCTCGCGAGCAGTACTTC.

This clonotype was detected ten times or more. The V call is TRBV9, the J call TRBJ2-1, with D unresolved. The V gene's germline CDR1 is SGDLS and CDR2 YYNGEE. The CDR3 runs to 13 residues. Between the trimmed V and J ends, which lost 0 bases and 12 bases, there was a span of 13 bases. The DNA of the CDR3 is TGTGCCAGCAGCGTAGGAAGTGCCACGGTGCAGTTCTTC. It yields the protein CASSVGSATVQFF.

This clonotype was counted ten times or more. CDR3 nucleotide sequence: TGTGCCAGTAGTATTCGTAGCGGAATTTACAATGAGCAGTTCTTC. Amino acid sequence: CASSIRSGIYNEQFF. The genes are TRBV19 and TRBJ2-1; possibly TRBD2 for D (6 bases). Trimming cost V 3 bases and J 4 bases, with 13 bases left between them. The CDR3 runs to 15 residues. The germline V gene has CDR1 LNHDA and CDR2 SQIVND (reference sequence).

This clonotype was observed at least ten times. The V and J genes are TRBV6-2 or TRBV6-3 and TRBJ2-1; 12 bases align to TRBD2. Germline trimming cut 4 bases from V and 6 bases from J; bases unmatched to any gene: 4. Germline CDR1 reads MNHEY; CDR2 reads SVGEGT. The CDR3 is 15 residues long. The chain's CDR3 is CASSLLAGGGNEQFF. The CDR3 DNA is TGTGCCAGCAGTTTACTAGCGGGAGGTGGCAATGAGCAGTTCTTC.

This clonotype appeared many times. V is TRBV20-1 and J is TRBJ2-7; 10 bases agree with TRBD2. Germline V CDR1 and CDR2: DFQATT, SNEGSKA (reference sequence). After removal of 0 bases from V and 3 bases from J, the junction contained 17 bases not matched to a gene. This CDR3 has 19 amino acids. The CDR3 sequence: CSAREAVAGGGVVGYEQYF. The CDR3 DNA reads as TGCAGTGCTAGAGAGGCGGTAGCGGGAGGTGGGGTAGTAGGCTACGAGCAGTACTTC.

This clonotype was seen repeatedly, ten times or more. The rearrangement uses TRBV6-1 and TRBJ2-7, with D possibly being TRBD1 or TRBD2 (5 bases each). The CDR3 runs 16 residues. Per the germline V gene, CDR1 is MNHNS and CDR2 is SASEGT. V lost 0 bases and J lost 0, with 12 bases in between. The CDR3 DNA follows: TGTGCCAGCAGTGAAGCGGGGACGGGGAGCTCCTACGAGCAGTACTTC. Its translation: CASSEAGTGSSYEQYF.

The table lists this clonotype with many counts. The chain has TRBV6-5 and TRBJ2-7; possible D gene TRBD1, 7 bases. The length of the CDR3 is 16 residues. The ends were cut back, 0 bases at V and 1 base at J, with 13 bases in the middle. Germline-derived CDR1 and CDR2 are MNHEY and SVGAGI. As DNA, the CDR3 is TGTGCCAGCAGTTACTCTTTGACAGGGAGGTCCTACGAGCAGTACTTC. Translated: CASSYSLTGRSYEQYF.

This clonotype was detected many times. V and J are TRBV13 and TRBJ2-1; D gene ambiguous. V was trimmed by 2 bases and J by 1 base, leaving 12 bases between them. This CDR3 contains 16 residues. Germline CDR1 PRHDT, CDR2 FYEKMQ (reference sequence). The CDR3 sequence is CASSLTISVSYNEQFF. CDR3 in DNA: TGTGCCAGCAGCTTAACGATTAGTGTGTCCTACAATGAGCAGTTCTTC.

This clonotype was seen repeatedly, ten times or more. The chain carries TRBV7-6 and TRBJ2-7; TRBD1 is a possible D gene (6 bases). Trimming pared 5 bases from V and 0 bases from J, leaving 14 bases between. Germline values: CDR1 SGHVS, CDR2 FNYEAQ. The CDR3 sequence is 15 residues long. The CDR3: CASSLTGLPSYEQYF. CDR3 DNA: TGTGCCAGCAGCCTTACAGGGCTCCCCTCCTACGAGCAGTACTTC.

Ten or more counts support this clonotype. The chain uses TRBV6-5 and TRBJ2-1, with TRBD2 as a possible D gene (6 bases). Trimming removed 4 bases at V and 0 bases at J, with 13 bases between. The CDR3 has 16 residues. From germline, CDR1 is MNHEY and CDR2 SVGAGI. In nucleotides, the CDR3 is TGTGCCAGCAGTTTCAAGCGGGCAAGCTCCTACAATGAGCAGTTCTTC. As protein: CASSFKRASSYNEQFF.

This clonotype was seen ten or more times. The chain couples TRBV12-3 or TRBV12-4 to TRBJ2-7; TRBD2 is a possible D gene (6 bases). This CDR3 has 12 amino acids. Trimming removed 4 bases from V and 6 bases from J, with 10 bases in between. The CDR3 loop reads CASSSGLSEQYF. The CDR3 DNA sequence: TGTGCCAGCAGTTCAGGACTATCCGAGCAGTACTTC.

Many counts were recorded for this clonotype. V gene TRBV6-5 combines with J gene TRBJ2-5; maybe TRBD2 (6 bases). From germline, CDR1 is MNHEY and CDR2 SVGAGI. The CDR3 spans 15 residues. V gave up 0 bases and J gave up 1 base, with 9 bases separating them. The CDR3 nucleotides are TGTGCCAGCAGTTACTCGGAGGGCGGCCAAGAGACCCAGTACTTC. Its protein product is CASSYSEGGQETQYF.

Ten or more counts support this clonotype. The rearrangement uses TRBV27 and TRBJ2-2; D could derive from TRBD1 or TRBD2 (6 bases each). CDR3 length: 16 amino acids. Trimming took off 2 bases at V and 3 bases at J, with 13 bases between the two ends. From germline, CDR1 is MNHEY and CDR2 SMNVEV (reference sequence). The CDR3 nucleotides read TGTGCCAGCAGTTTAACACCGGGGGCGGACACCGGGGAGCTGTTTTTT. Translation gives CASSLTPGADTGELFF.

The sample holds many counts of this clonotype. The V gene is TRBV6-2 or TRBV6-3, the J gene TRBJ2-5, with D unresolved. Germline CDR1 MNHEY, CDR2 SVGEGT. Trimming pared 7 bases from V and 5 bases from J, leaving 20 bases between. This CDR3 is 15 amino acids long. The CDR3 region is CASTSPLGILETQYF. CDR3 coding DNA: TGTGCCAGCACCTCCCCATTAGGGATTCTGGAGACCCAGTACTTC.

This clonotype was counted many times. The V call is TRBV6-2 or TRBV6-3, the J call TRBJ2-2; D unclear. Trimming removed 8 bases from V and 7 bases from J, with 8 bases in between. The CDR3 extends over 11 amino acids. Germline V gives CDR1 MNHEY, CDR2 SVGEGT. The CDR3 DNA reads as TGTGCCAGCCTTTACGGCGGGGAGCTGTTTTTT. It specifies CASLYGGELFF.

By frequency in the sample, this clonotype is medium-sized. The rearrangement joins TRBV2 to TRBJ2-2; the D is unclear. CDR1 and CDR2 from the germline V gene are SNHLY and FYNNEI. This CDR3 is built from 14 residues. V shed 0 bases and J shed 4 bases, with 6 bases lying between them. This chain's CDR3 is CASSEALGTGELFF. DNA for the CDR3: TGTGCCAGCAGTGAAGCGCTTGGCACCGGGGAGCTGTTTTTT.

This clonotype has ten or more counts. The chain carries TRBV4-2 and TRBJ2-7, with D perhaps TRBD1 or TRBD2 (6 bases each). Trimming took 0 bases from V and 0 from J, leaving 15 bases between them. The CDR3 is 17 residues long. Looked up from germline, CDR1 is LGHNA and CDR2 is YNFKEQ. CDR3 DNA sequence: TGTGCCAGCAGCCAAGAAGACGGGGGCCTGGGCTCCTACGAGCAGTACTTC. Its protein product is CASSQEDGGLGSYEQYF.

This clonotype was observed at least ten times. CDR3 nucleotides: TGTGCCAGCAGCTTAGAAGGCCTCGCAGATACGCAGTATTTT. Translating it yields CASSLEGLADTQYF. The chain is built from TRBV7-2 and TRBJ2-3; no firm D call. V dropped 1 base and J dropped 4 bases, with 9 bases sitting between them. The CDR3 is made up of 14 amino acids. Germline V gene sequence: CDR1 SGHTA, CDR2 FQGNSA.

This clonotype was recorded at least ten times. The chain uses TRBV6-2 or TRBV6-3 and TRBJ2-7; D is undetermined. The CDR3 has 15 residues. From germline, CDR1 is MNHEY and CDR2 SVGEGT. V lost 7 bases to trimming and J lost 2 bases, with 18 bases between them. In DNA form, the CDR3 reads TGTGCCAGCACCCAAGGGCCATTAGGCCCCTACGAGCAGTACTTC. Amino acids: CASTQGPLGPYEQYF.

This clonotype was picked up a small number of times. The genes are TRBV28 and TRBJ1-2; D is possibly TRBD1 (5 bases). The V and J ends lost 6 bases and 4 bases respectively, with 21 bases between them. This CDR3 comprises 16 residues. CDR1 and CDR2 (germline): MDHEN, SYDVKM. The CDR3 protein is CASSLELEGRGYGYTF. In nucleotides, the CDR3 is TGTGCCAGCAGCCTAGAGCTGGAGGGGCGCGGCTATGGCTACACCTTC.

This clonotype was counted at least ten times. V and J are TRBV10-3 and TRBJ2-7; no reliable D call. Trimming removed 1 base from V and 4 bases from J, with 2 bases in between. The germline V gene has CDR1 ENHRY and CDR2 SYGVKD. CDR3 length: 11 residues. CDR3 loop: CAISEFYEQYF. The CDR3 region has the DNA TGTGCCATCAGTGAGTTTTACGAGCAGTACTTC.

The sample holds many counts of this clonotype. V is TRBV9 and J is TRBJ2-1; 8 bases match TRBD2. Germline CDR1 is SGDLS and CDR2 is YYNGEE. V was clipped by 3 bases and J by 4 bases; unmatched bases: 12. The CDR3 loop spans 17 amino acids. The CDR3 spells CASSEPFSGISYNEQFF. CDR3 in DNA: TGTGCCAGCAGCGAGCCCTTTAGCGGGATTTCATACAATGAGCAGTTCTTC. Filled out from reference TRBV9 and TRBJ2-1, the complete variable domain reads DSGVTQTPKHLITATGQRVTLRCSPRSGDLSVYWYQQSLDQGLQFLIQYYNGEERAKGNILERFSAQQFPDLHSELNLSSLELGDSALYFCASSEPFSGISYNEQFFGPGTRLTVL.

In its sample, this clonotype was seen many times. This sequence joins TRBV29-1 and TRBJ2-7; tentatively, D is TRBD2 (6 bases). Trimming left V 4 bases short and J 1 base short, with 11 bases between. The CDR3 has 13 amino acids. CDR1 is SQVTM and CDR2 is ANQGSEA in the germline V gene. The CDR3 coding sequence is TGCAGCGTTGGCGGGACCTCTTCCTACGAGCAGTACTTC. Translating gives CSVGGTSSYEQYF.

This clonotype appeared many times. V gene TRBV9 combines with J gene TRBJ2-2; no definite D call. Trimming left V 1 base short and J 4 bases short, with 8 bases between. The CDR3 covers 14 residues. Germline assignment: CDR1 SGDLS and CDR2 YYNGEE. This CDR3 reads CASSVPTSTGELFF. CDR3 DNA sequence: TGTGCCAGCAGCGTACCTACAAGCACCGGGGAGCTGTTTTTT. Full variable domain (missing parts from reference TRBV9 and TRBJ2-2): DSGVTQTPKHLITATGQRVTLRCSPRSGDLSVYWYQQSLDQGLQFLIQYYNGEERAKGNILERFSAQQFPDLHSELNLSSLELGDSALYFCASSVPTSTGELFFGEGSRLTVL.

This clonotype was detected a few times. The CDR3 DNA sequence: TGCGCCAGCAGCTCAAGAACCGGGACAGGGTGGGAGACCCAGTACTTC. This encodes CASSSRTGTGWETQYF. The chain combines TRBV5-1 with TRBJ2-5; TRBD1 matches 9 bases. The CDR3 is 16 amino acids. V gave up 3 bases and J gave up 5 bases; unmatched junction bases: 11. In germline, CDR1 is SGHRS, CDR2 YFSETQ.

The table lists this clonotype with many counts. The chain is built from TRBV29-1 and TRBJ2-7; a possible D gene is TRBD1 (6 bases). From germline, CDR1 is SQVTM and CDR2 ANQGSEA. The CDR3 is made up of 11 amino acids. Trimming stripped 7 bases from V and 4 bases from J, with 11 bases between. The CDR3 loop is CSGLQGYEQYF. In DNA, the CDR3 is TGCAGCGGCCTACAGGGTTACGAGCAGTACTTC.

V and J are TRBV25-1 and TRBJ2-2; D uncertain. V shed 4 bases and J shed 5 bases, with 8 bases lying between them. The CDR3 length is 13 residues. The germline V gene encodes CDR1 MGHDK and CDR2 SYGVNS. The CDR3 nucleotides read TGTGCCAGCAGTGCGTTGGTGACCGGGGAGCTGTTTTTT. This translates into CASSALVTGELFF.

The sample holds a few counts of this clonotype. This rearrangement joins TRBV7-8 to TRBJ2-7, with TRBD1 matching over 8 bases. There are 13 residues in the CDR3. From germline, CDR1 is SGHVS and CDR2 FQNEAQ. The CDR3 DNA sequence: TGTGCAAAAACGGACAGGGAGTCCTACGAGCAGTACTTC. This gives the protein CAKTDRESYEQYF.